Listed here are 31 T cell receptor beta chains from one sample, sequenced in a study of response to subunit inactivated influenza vaccine. TCRdb re-derived calls from the RT-PCR reads in MiXCR, one entry per CDR3 protein. Of 500,000 to 600,000 distinct CDR3 sequences listed, about 11% are singletons. These data also featured in a second study, about T cells expressing NK-cell markers. That paper notes: With UMIs, 5'RACE template switching was used to make TCR beta cDNA.

This specimen consisted of PBMCs from blood, obtained on the day of vaccination. The receptors shown here come from a man in his fifties who received an inactivated influenza vaccine.

The chain is built from TRBV28 and TRBJ2-7; perhaps TRBD1 as D (6 bases). Looked up from germline, CDR1 is MDHEN and CDR2 is SYDVKM. The germline V and J ends were trimmed by 6 bases and 6 bases, with 18 bases remaining between them. The CDR3 extends over 14 amino acids. Here the CDR3 reads CASRVGTGRGEQYF. CDR3 sequence (DNA): TGTGCCAGCAGGGTCGGAACAGGGCGAGGCGAGCAGTACTTC. Variable domain in full (rest from reference TRBV28 and TRBJ2-7): DVKVTQSSRYLVKRTGEKVFLECVQDMDHENMFWYRQDPGLGLRLIYFSYDVKMKEKGDIPEGYSVSREKKERFSLILESASTNQTSMYLCASRVGTGRGEQYFGPGTRLTVT.

The chain joins TRBV12-3 or TRBV12-4 to TRBJ1-5, with 9 bases lining up with TRBD1. J lost 7 bases, V lost 1 base, and 5 bases had no gene match. CDR3 size: 15 residues. The chain's CDR3 is CASSLEGTGRQPQHF. The CDR3 DNA follows: TGTGCCAGCAGTTTAGAGGGGACAGGGAGGCAGCCCCAGCATTTT.

There are a few counts of this clonotype. The J gene is TRBJ2-3, the V gene TRBV14; 13 bases align to TRBD2. The CDR3 has 15 residues. Trimming at V came to 1 base and at J to 10 bases, leaving 5 bases not matched to a gene. Germline values: CDR1 SGHDN, CDR2 FVKESK. Here the CDR3 reads CASSQGTSGRGSQYF. In nucleotides, the CDR3 is TGTGCCAGCAGCCAAGGGACTAGCGGGAGAGGATCGCAGTATTTT.

This clonotype was recorded a few times. The chain has TRBV28 and TRBJ2-7; a weak D match, TRBD1 (6 bases). Trimming removed 8 bases from V and 2 bases from J, with 13 bases in between. The CDR3 extends over 13 amino acids. Germline CDR1 is MDHEN and CDR2 is SYDVKM. This chain's CDR3 is CASRGGRAYEQYF. As DNA, the CDR3 is TGTGCCAGCCGAGGGGGACGCGCCTACGAGCAGTACTTC.

The rearrangement joins TRBV10-3 to TRBJ2-7; TRBD2 is a possible D gene (5 bases). With 3 bases removed from V and 6 bases from J, the gap between germline ends came to 18 bases. Germline CDR1 ENHRY, CDR2 SYGVKD. The CDR3 contains 15 residues. The CDR3 nucleotides read TGTGCCATCAGTGAAGCCCCCGGGGATATCTCCGAGCAGTACTTC. Amino acids: CAISEAPGDISEQYF.

This clonotype was picked up many times. The rearrangement joins TRBV7-2 to TRBJ2-1; 7 bases fit TRBD2. The V gene end was trimmed by 5 bases and the J gene end by 10 bases; junction bases not matched to a gene: 8. The CDR3 has 13 amino acids. Germline V gene sequence: CDR1 SGHTA, CDR2 FQGNSA. CDR3 nucleotides: TGTGCCAGCAGCCTTGGACTAGTGCTGGAGCAGTTCTTC. Encoded protein: CASSLGLVLEQFF.

This rearrangement joins TRBV27 to TRBJ1-5; tentatively, D is TRBD1 (5 bases). V gave up 5 bases and J gave up 3 bases, with 14 bases separating them. The CDR3 spans 15 residues. CDR1 is MNHEY and CDR2 is SMNVEV in the germline V gene (reference sequence). The DNA for the CDR3 is TGTGCCAGCAGTAGAGGGACGGACTACAATCAGCCCCAGCATTTT. Translated: CASSRGTDYNQPQHF.

This clonotype was seen more than once but under ten times. CDR3 protein: CASSLDPPSSYNEQFF. The CDR3 nucleotides are TGTGCCAGCAGCTTAGACCCCCCCAGCTCCTACAATGAGCAGTTCTTC. The chain has TRBV7-9 and TRBJ2-1, with D unresolved. Trimming cost V 1 base and J 0 bases, with 10 bases left between them. From germline, CDR1 is SEHNR and CDR2 FQNEAQ (reference sequence). CDR3 length: 16 residues.

This clonotype was seen a handful of times. The chain has TRBV7-2 and TRBJ2-7, with D tentatively TRBD2 (6 bases). This CDR3 has 15 amino acids. The germline V and J ends were trimmed by 6 bases and 1 base, with 16 bases remaining between them. The germline CDR1 and CDR2 sequences are SGHTA and FQGNSA. This CDR3 is CASSRGRGLSYEQYF. In DNA, the CDR3 is TGTGCCAGCAGTCGAGGGCGGGGATTGTCCTACGAGCAGTACTTC.

The chain links TRBV20-1 to TRBJ1-2; TRBD1 matches 7 bases. The CDR3 loop spans 13 amino acids. V gave up 6 bases and J gave up 3 bases; unmatched junction bases: 7. The germline V gene has CDR1 DFQATT and CDR2 SNEGSKA (reference sequence). CDR3 DNA sequence: TGCAGTGCCAAGGAGGGGGCGGACTATGGCTACACCTTC. Translated: CSAKEGADYGYTF.

The V and J genes are TRBV7-9 and TRBJ1-6; 7 bases fit TRBD1. V lost 0 bases, J lost 7 bases, and 6 bases stayed unmatched. This CDR3 spans 16 amino acids. Germline loops: CDR1 SEHNR, CDR2 FQNEAQ (reference sequence). CDR3 sequence: CASSLAEAGGNSPLHF. CDR3 bases: TGTGCCAGCAGCTTAGCGGAGGCAGGGGGAAATTCACCCCTCCACTTT. Supplemented by reference TRBV7-9 and TRBJ1-6, the full variable domain reads DTGVSQNPRHKITKRGQNVTFRCDPISEHNRLYWYRQTLGQGPEFLTYFQNEAQLEKSRLLSDRFSAERPKGSFSTLEIQRTEQGDSAMYLCASSLAEAGGNSPLHFGNGTRLTVT.

This clonotype was seen many times. J is TRBJ2-5 and V is TRBV20-1; TRBD2 agrees at 10 bases. J was trimmed by 5 bases and V by 2 bases; bases with no gene match: 5. The CDR3 totals 14 residues. Germline CDR1 reads DFQATT; CDR2 reads SNEGSKA (reference sequence). Written as DNA, the CDR3 is TGCAGTGCTAGAACAACTAGCGGGATGGAGACCCAGTACTTC. It codes for CSARTTSGMETQYF.

This clonotype was picked up a small number of times. This chain connects TRBV12-3 or TRBV12-4 to TRBJ2-5; TRBD1 is a possible D gene (6 bases). V was shortened by 6 bases and J by 2 bases, with 25 bases between the two germline ends. The CDR3 has 18 amino acids. CDR3 coding DNA: TGTGCCAGCAGCCCTCCTCGAGACAGGTCGGGGTTACAAGAGACCCAGTACTTC. This codes for CASSPPRDRSGLQETQYF.

The chain carries TRBV20-1 and TRBJ1-2; 9 positions match TRBD1. Trimming removed 0 bases from V and 2 bases from J; junction bases left unmatched: 1. Germline CDR1 DFQATT, CDR2 SNEGSKA (reference sequence). The CDR3 totals 14 residues. The CDR3 is CSAREDRGNYGYTF. DNA of the CDR3: TGCAGTGCTAGAGAGGACAGGGGCAACTATGGCTACACCTTC.

This clonotype was counted only a few times. V usage is TRBV5-1 and J usage is TRBJ1-4; 8 bases align to TRBD1. The CDR3 loop spans 15 amino acids. CDR1 and CDR2 from the germline V gene are SGHRS and YFSETQ. J gave up 5 bases and V 6 bases, and 9 bases lay outside the gene matches. The CDR3 protein is CASIINGTGNEKLFF. The CDR3 DNA sequence: TGCGCCAGCATTATAAACGGGACAGGAAATGAAAAACTGTTTTTT.

This clonotype was found a few times. This rearrangement joins TRBV7-9 to TRBJ1-1, with 7 positions matching TRBD1. The V segment lost 7 bases and the J segment 3 bases; nucleotides outside the gene matches: 8. In germline, CDR1 is SEHNR, CDR2 FQNEAQ (reference sequence). This CDR3 is built from 14 residues. This chain's CDR3 is CASTFTRGDTEAFF. DNA of the CDR3: TGTGCCAGCACCTTTACCAGGGGGGACACTGAAGCTTTCTTT.

This clonotype came up a few times. Written as DNA, the CDR3 is TGCGCCAGCAGCGCGACGCCCTACCGACCCTACAATGAGCAGTTCTTC. Protein: CASSATPYRPYNEQFF. The chain employs TRBV4-3 and TRBJ2-1; the D is unclear. V lost 5 bases to trimming and J lost 2 bases, with 16 bases between them. Germline V gene sequence: CDR1 LGHNA, CDR2 YSLEER. There are 16 residues in the CDR3.

J is TRBJ2-1 and V is TRBV19; D is possibly TRBD1 (6 bases). The CDR3 has 13 residues. Germline CDR1 and CDR2: LNHDA and SQIVND (reference sequence). The ends were cut back, 3 bases at V and 7 bases at J, with 10 bases in the middle. The CDR3: CASSMIDRNEQFF. DNA of the CDR3: TGTGCCAGTAGTATGATCGACAGGAATGAGCAGTTCTTC.

The chain combines TRBV6-2 or TRBV6-3 with TRBJ2-1; 7 bases agree with TRBD2. V gave up 6 bases and J gave up 5 bases; unmatched junction bases: 10. In germline, CDR1 is MNHEY, CDR2 SVGEGT. The CDR3 totals 15 residues. The CDR3 loop is CASRTIGLVHNEQFF. CDR3 DNA sequence: TGTGCCAGCAGGACAATAGGACTAGTTCACAATGAGCAGTTCTTC.

This clonotype was detected only a few times. The V and J genes are TRBV20-1 and TRBJ2-7, with 14 nucleotides matching TRBD2. Germline V CDR1 and CDR2: DFQATT, SNEGSKA (reference sequence). This CDR3 comprises 18 residues. Trimming at V came to 3 bases and at J to 1 base, leaving 11 bases not matched to a gene. CDR3 protein: CSARHTGLAGGGSYEQYF. The CDR3 region has the DNA TGCAGTGCTAGGCACACTGGACTAGCGGGAGGCGGGTCCTACGAGCAGTACTTC.

The chain is built from TRBV7-9 and TRBJ1-1, with D tentatively TRBD1 (5 bases). V gave up 3 bases and J gave up 3 bases, with 20 bases separating them. CDR3 length equals 17 residues. Germline V gene sequence: CDR1 SEHNR, CDR2 FQNEAQ (reference sequence). This CDR3 is CASSLSRYGAGDTEAFF. The CDR3 coding sequence is TGTGCCAGCAGCTTGAGTAGATATGGGGCTGGGGACACTGAAGCTTTCTTT.

The genes are TRBV10-3 and TRBJ2-3, with 7 positions matching TRBD2. Germline lookup yields CDR1 ENHRY and CDR2 SYGVKD. The CDR3 spans 14 residues. V gave up 4 bases and J gave up 4 bases; unmatched junction bases: 5. The CDR3 here is CAISGGRESDTQYF. DNA for the CDR3: TGTGCCATCAGTGGAGGGCGGGAGTCAGATACGCAGTATTTT.

This chain links TRBV20-1 with TRBJ2-7; 7 nucleotides line up with TRBD2. After removal of 6 bases from V and 3 bases from J, the junction contained 2 bases not matched to a gene. The CDR3 extends over 11 amino acids. Germline V lookup: CDR1 DFQATT, CDR2 SNEGSKA (reference sequence). The CDR3: CSALADYEQYF. DNA for the CDR3: TGCAGTGCGCTAGCGGACTACGAGCAGTACTTC.

In this sample, this clonotype turned up a few times. V gene TRBV5-1 combines with J gene TRBJ2-5, with 11 positions matching TRBD2. The germline gives CDR1 SGHRS, CDR2 YFSETQ. This CDR3 has 19 residues. V lost 0 bases, J lost 0 bases, and 10 bases stayed unmatched. In nucleotides, the CDR3 is TGCGCCAGCAGCTTGGGTTTCCTAGCGGGGGGTCGGTACCAAGAGACCCAGTACTTC. It specifies CASSLGFLAGGRYQETQYF.

The genes are TRBV30 and TRBJ2-3; 8 bases fit TRBD1. The germline V gene has CDR1 GTSNPN and CDR2 SVGIG (reference sequence). This CDR3 region has 14 residues. Germline trimming cut 2 bases from V and 3 bases from J; bases unmatched to any gene: 4. Here the CDR3 reads CAWSPGGLTDTQYF. The CDR3 coding sequence is TGTGCCTGGAGTCCAGGGGGCTTGACAGATACGCAGTATTTT.

This chain links TRBV12-3 or TRBV12-4 with TRBJ2-7; D is possibly TRBD1 (5 bases). Trimming took off 6 bases at V and 6 bases at J, with 12 bases between the two ends. The CDR3 spans 12 residues. In DNA form, the CDR3 reads TGTGCCAGCAGCCAGGGTGAAGGCGAGCAGTACTTC. It encodes CASSQGEGEQYF.

The CDR3 region has the DNA TGTGCCAGCAGCCTATCTCACACCACAGATACGCAGTATTTT. It is translated as CASSLSHTTDTQYF. The rearrangement joins TRBV7-2 to TRBJ2-3; no clear D. The V gene's germline CDR1 is SGHTA and CDR2 FQGNSA. V lost 5 bases, J lost 2 bases, and 11 bases lay in between. The CDR3 has 14 amino acids.

The sample holds a few counts of this clonotype. The chain is built from TRBV6-2 or TRBV6-3 and TRBJ2-3; D is possibly TRBD2 (5 bases). Between the trimmed V and J ends, which lost 6 bases and 4 bases, there was a span of 14 bases. Germline V CDR1 and CDR2: MNHEY, SVGEGT. This CDR3 spans 14 amino acids. CDR3 coding DNA: TGTGCCAGCAGAAAGAAGAGGGATTCAGATACGCAGTATTTT. Translation gives CASRKKRDSDTQYF.

This clonotype was seen a few times. This chain joins TRBV12-3 or TRBV12-4 and TRBJ2-1, with 12 positions matching TRBD2. This CDR3 has 15 amino acids. V shed 6 bases and J 6 bases; nucleotides not matched to a gene: 6. The CDR3 nucleotides are TGTGCCAGCAGGCTAGCGGGGGGGCCTGGCAATGAGCAGTTCTTC. It is translated as CASRLAGGPGNEQFF.

This clonotype was observed many times. V usage is TRBV4-2 and J usage is TRBJ2-1, with 7 bases matching TRBD2. This CDR3 region has 17 residues. CDR1 LGHNA and CDR2 YNFKEQ come from the germline V gene. With 1 base clipped from V and 4 bases from J, the junction kept 10 bases outside the gene matches. The CDR3 nucleotides are TGTGCCAGCAGCCAAGTCGGACTAGGACGGTTATACAATGAGCAGTTCTTC. It is translated as CASSQVGLGRLYNEQFF.

The V call is TRBV12-3 or TRBV12-4, the J call TRBJ1-5; D remains unclear. V was cut by 3 bases and J by 1 base, with 7 bases left in between. This CDR3 spans 14 amino acids. This CDR3 is CASSFKQSNQPQHF. In DNA, the CDR3 is TGTGCCAGCAGTTTTAAACAGAGCAATCAGCCCCAGCATTTT.